The next 29 T cell receptor beta chains were all read from a single sample in a study of T cells in Graves' hyperthyroidism and ophthalmopathy (dated by TCRdb to between 2018 and 2021). The method was multiplex PCR. TCRdb records Illumina HiSeq 2000 as the sequencer. The TCR beta CDR3 regions were amplified from the RNA transcripts. For the first round of RT-PCR on the TCR CDR3, the HTBI primer set was used together with the Qiagen OneStep RT-PCR kit. TCRdb trimmed the raw reads at Q25, called clones with MiXCR and kept productive beta chains. A single entry per CDR3 protein holds the most common genes and DNA from its merged rows. This sample comprises 700,000 or so distinct CDR3 sequences, about 15% of them detected only once. The ten biggest clones cover under 10% of the sample. Sequenced material: blood. All receptors derive from a man between 18 and 29 years old with Graves' hyperthyroidism.

The gene calls are TRBV28 and TRBJ1-6, with D possibly TRBD1 on 6 matching bases. Germline V gene lookup returns CDR1 MDHEN and CDR2 SYDVKM. V lost 4 bases to trimming and J lost 18 bases, with 13 bases between them. The CDR3 loop spans 11 amino acids. CDR3 sequence: CASSYSDRAHF. The CDR3 DNA follows: TGTGCCAGCAGTTACTCGGACAGAGCCCACTTT.

The table lists this clonotype with many counts. V is TRBV20-1 and J is TRBJ2-3; the match to TRBD2 covers 11 bases. The V gene end was trimmed by 4 bases and the J gene end by 7 bases; junction bases not matched to a gene: 7. Looked up from germline, CDR1 is DFQATT and CDR2 is SNEGSKA (reference sequence). CDR3 size: 14 residues. The CDR3 spells CSAKLAGVIHTQYF. CDR3 nucleotide sequence: TGCAGTGCTAAACTAGCGGGAGTGATACATACGCAGTATTTT.

The CDR3 nucleotides read TGTGCCAGCAGTCCCGTCGACAGCAACTCGCCCCAGCATTTT. This translates into CASSPVDSNSPQHF. The rearrangement uses TRBV6-2 or TRBV6-3 and TRBJ1-5, with D maybe TRBD1 (5 bases). Germline CDR1 and CDR2: MNHEY and SVGEGT. V was trimmed by 5 bases and J by 9 bases, leaving 17 bases between them. The CDR3 extends over 14 amino acids.

This chain uses TRBV19 with TRBJ1-5; 8 bases match TRBD1. J gave up 7 bases and V 0 bases, and 11 bases lay outside the gene matches. CDR1 and CDR2 from the germline V gene are LNHDA and SQIVND (reference sequence). The CDR3 is made up of 17 amino acids. CDR3 loop: CASSIDFDRGVWQPQHF. The CDR3 bases are TGTGCCAGTAGTATAGATTTCGACAGGGGAGTATGGCAGCCCCAGCATTTT.

The sample holds a few counts of this clonotype. V and J are TRBV10-1 and TRBJ2-1; 7 bases match TRBD2. This CDR3 has 14 amino acids. V dropped 3 bases and J dropped 8; count of bases not matched to a gene: 7. Germline CDR1 and CDR2: WNHNN and SYGVQD (reference sequence). CDR3 loop: CASSDGGSLDEQFF. DNA of the CDR3: TGCGCCAGCAGTGATGGCGGGAGTTTGGATGAGCAGTTCTTC.

This clonotype was observed a handful of times. The genes are TRBV6-2 or TRBV6-3 and TRBJ1-2, with a weak D call TRBD1 (5 bases). CDR3 length: 16 residues. Per germline, CDR1 MNHEY and CDR2 SVGEGT. V was cut by 2 bases and J by 3 bases, with 16 bases left in between. CDR3 loop: CASSYPRGGVDYGYTF. The CDR3, as DNA: TGTGCCAGCAGTTACCCTCGTGGAGGGGTGGACTATGGCTACACCTTC.

This clonotype was observed at least ten times. The chain employs TRBV28 and TRBJ2-7; TRBD1 agrees at 8 bases. CDR1 and CDR2 (germline): MDHEN, SYDVKM. This CDR3 region has 14 residues. Losses at the gene ends were 7 bases for V and 2 bases for J; bases not matched to a gene: 7. The CDR3 here is CASTLDRAPYEQYF. The CDR3 DNA reads TGTGCCAGCACTTTGGACAGGGCCCCCTACGAGCAGTACTTC.

This clonotype was detected only a few times. The rearrangement uses TRBV7-3 and TRBJ2-7, with 8 bases that match TRBD2. Trimming at V came to 1 base and at J to 7 bases, leaving 3 bases not matched to a gene. The CDR3 sequence is 13 residues long. Germline assignment: CDR1 SGHTA and CDR2 FQGTGA. The CDR3 region has the DNA TGTGCCAGCAGCTTAAACCGACTAGCGGAGCAGTACTTC. Its protein is CASSLNRLAEQYF.

This clonotype came up a few times. This chain uses TRBV11-3 with TRBJ2-6; weak D call: TRBD1 (5 bases). The CDR3 is 13 residues long. Germline V CDR1 and CDR2: SGHNT, YENEEA. The CDR3 loop reads CATQGSGANVLTF. The CDR3 DNA reads TGTGCTACCCAGGGCTCTGGGGCCAACGTCCTGACTTTC.

This clonotype was seen many times. This chain joins TRBV12-3 or TRBV12-4 and TRBJ2-7; D might be TRBD2 (6 bases). This CDR3 region has 13 residues. Trimming removed 3 bases at V and 2 bases at J, with 8 bases between. The CDR3 reads CASSFGGTYEQYF. In nucleotides, the CDR3 is TGTGCCAGCAGTTTCGGCGGGACCTACGAGCAGTACTTC.

The chain employs TRBV20-1 and TRBJ2-3; D is perhaps TRBD2 (5 bases). Trimming left V 3 bases short and J 1 base short, with 20 bases between. This CDR3 is 17 amino acids long. Germline V gives CDR1 DFQATT, CDR2 SNEGSKA (reference sequence). The CDR3 protein is CSARGVQPGVGTDTQYF. The CDR3 DNA is TGCAGTGCTAGGGGAGTGCAGCCCGGGGTGGGCACAGATACGCAGTATTTT.

There are many counts of this clonotype. V and J are TRBV11-2 and TRBJ2-3; D is uncertain. The germline V and J ends were trimmed by 6 bases and 0 bases, with 7 bases remaining between them. The germline V gene has CDR1 SGHAT and CDR2 FQNNGV. This CDR3 has 13 residues. The CDR3 DNA reads as TGTGCCAGCAGAGATTACAGCACAGATACGCAGTATTTT. It encodes CASRDYSTDTQYF.

The chain uses TRBV9 and TRBJ2-5; D may be TRBD1 (6 bases). This CDR3 is 13 amino acids long. V was shortened by 3 bases and J by 9 bases, with 15 bases between the two germline ends. The germline CDR1 and CDR2 sequences are SGDLS and YYNGEE. CDR3 protein: CASSEGPPGAQYF. CDR3 DNA sequence: TGTGCCAGCAGCGAGGGACCACCAGGGGCCCAGTACTTC.

The V and J genes are TRBV29-1 and TRBJ2-2, with 7 bases that match TRBD1. The CDR3 has 14 amino acids. Losses at the gene ends were 6 bases for V and 3 bases for J; bases not matched to a gene: 7. Germline V CDR1 and CDR2: SQVTM, ANQGSEA. CDR3 DNA: TGCAGCGTAGCCGGGACAGAGTACACCGGGGAGCTGTTTTTT. Protein: CSVAGTEYTGELFF.

This clonotype occurred a few times. V usage is TRBV3-1 and J usage is TRBJ1-1; perhaps TRBD1 as D (5 bases). Between the trimmed V and J ends, which lost 0 bases and 6 bases, there was a span of 14 bases. The CDR3 contains 15 residues. Germline V gene data show CDR1 as LGHDT and CDR2 as YNNKEL (reference sequence). The CDR3 is CASSQDRGDSAEAFF. The CDR3 nucleotides are TGTGCCAGCAGCCAAGATCGGGGGGATAGTGCTGAAGCTTTCTTT.

At least ten counts were recorded for this clonotype. This sequence joins TRBV30 and TRBJ2-1; 8 bases agree with TRBD2. There are 15 residues in the CDR3. In germline, CDR1 is GTSNPN, CDR2 SVGIG (reference sequence). V lost 4 bases and J lost 8; bases outside the gene matches: 13. CDR3 sequence (DNA): TGTGCCTGGACCCGGGAGGGGCTCCCCACCGATGAGCAGTTCTTC. Its protein is CAWTREGLPTDEQFF. The entire variable domain, with the rest obtained from reference TRBV30 and TRBJ2-1, is as follows: SQTIHQWPATLVQPVGSPLSLECTVEGTSNPNLYWYRQAAGRGLQLLFYSVGIGQISSEVPQNLSASRPQDRQFILSSKKLLLSDSGFYLCAWTREGLPTDEQFFGPGTRLTVL.

This clonotype was detected ten times or more. The rearrangement joins TRBV12-3 or TRBV12-4 to TRBJ2-5; the D gene is possibly TRBD1 (5 bases). There are 14 residues in the CDR3. Trimming left V 2 bases short and J 5 bases short, with 12 bases between. CDR3 loop: CASSLKGVRETQYF. DNA of the CDR3: TGTGCCAGCAGTTTAAAAGGGGTCCGGGAGACCCAGTACTTC.

This sequence joins TRBV20-1 and TRBJ2-7; 14 positions agree with TRBD2. CDR1 and CDR2 from the germline V gene are DFQATT and SNEGSKA (reference sequence). The CDR3 loop spans 16 amino acids. The junction had 10 bases not matched to a gene; V was cut back by 3 bases and J by 6 bases. CDR3 loop: CSASASGTSGSSEQYF. The CDR3 DNA follows: TGCAGTGCTAGCGCCAGCGGGACTAGCGGGAGCAGCGAGCAGTACTTC.

This chain joins TRBV19 and TRBJ1-5; perhaps TRBD1 as D (5 bases). V lost 7 bases and J lost 1, with 11 bases in between. There are 14 residues in the CDR3. The V gene's germline CDR1 is LNHDA and CDR2 SQIVND (reference sequence). In DNA, the CDR3 is TGTGCCAGTAAAACGTGGGGGAGCAATCAGCCCCAGCATTTT. The encoded protein is CASKTWGSNQPQHF.

Only a few counts were recorded for this clonotype. The chain combines TRBV2 with TRBJ1-5; D is unclear. V was pared by 4 bases and J by 2 bases, with 6 bases between. The CDR3 is 13 residues long. Germline V gene lookup returns CDR1 SNHLY and CDR2 FYNNEI. CDR3 sequence (DNA): TGTGCCAGCAGTGGCAGGCGCAATCAGCCCCAGCATTTT. Its protein is CASSGRRNQPQHF. Complete variable domain (other parts from reference TRBV2 and TRBJ1-5): EPEVTQTPSHQVTQMGQEVILRCVPISNHLYFYWYRQILGQKVEFLVSFYNNEISEKSEIFDDQFSVERPDGSNFTLKIRSTKLEDSAMYFCASSGRRNQPQHFGDGTRLSIL.

This clonotype has a count of ten or more. This rearrangement joins TRBV6-1 to TRBJ2-7; TRBD2 matches 7 bases. CDR3 size: 15 residues. V trimming: 10 bases; J trimming: 0 bases; junction bases outside the gene matches: 12. Germline CDR1 reads MNHNS; CDR2 reads SASEGT. The CDR3, as DNA: TGTGCCATCCGGTTCGAAGGCGGGAGCTCCTACGAGCAGTACTTC. It codes for CAIRFEGGSSYEQYF.

Many counts were recorded for this clonotype. The chain joins TRBV29-1 to TRBJ2-1; D ambiguous. Germline CDR1 and CDR2: SQVTM and ANQGSEA. V was clipped by 5 bases and J by 6 bases, with 11 bases between them. The length of the CDR3 is 12 residues. CDR3 sequence: CSVRASPNEQFF. The CDR3 coding sequence is TGCAGCGTTCGGGCCTCCCCCAATGAGCAGTTCTTC.

This clonotype came up a few times. V is TRBV18 and J is TRBJ1-2; 8 nucleotides agree with TRBD1. Germline lookup yields CDR1 KGHSH and CDR2 LQKENI. V shed 3 bases, J shed 4 bases, and the junction held 4 bases outside the gene matches. This CDR3 contains 14 residues. The CDR3 DNA reads as TGTGCCAGCTCACCCCGACAGGGGTTCTATGGCTACACCTTC. Its translation: CASSPRQGFYGYTF.

This clonotype was seen only a few times. This chain links TRBV20-1 with TRBJ2-2; 7 nucleotides agree with TRBD2. With 0 bases clipped from V and 5 bases from J, the junction kept 3 bases outside the gene matches. This CDR3 spans 14 amino acids. CDR1 and CDR2 (germline): DFQATT, SNEGSKA (reference sequence). Here the CDR3 reads CSARDRTRTGELFF. Here the CDR3 DNA reads TGCAGTGCTAGAGATAGGACTAGAACCGGGGAGCTGTTTTTT.

This clonotype was found many times. V is TRBV7-9 and J is TRBJ2-5; tentative D call: TRBD2 (6 bases). The length of the CDR3 is 14 residues. CDR1 SEHNR and CDR2 FQNEAQ come from the germline V gene (reference sequence). With 3 bases removed from V and 5 bases from J, the gap between germline ends came to 13 bases. Here the CDR3 DNA reads TGTGCCAGCAGCTTTTCCGGGAGCGGGGAGACCCAGTACTTC. Translating it yields CASSFSGSGETQYF.

About this clonotype: The junction shows a germline mismatch at one end, possibly a read error. The chain links TRBV2 to TRBJ2-5; D may match TRBD1 or TRBD2 (5 bases each). CDR1 and CDR2 (germline): SNHLY, FYNNEI. The CDR3 loop spans 12 amino acids. As DNA, the CDR3 is TGTGCCAGCGGACAAAGGGGAGAGACCCAGTGCTTC. This sequence encodes CASGQRGETQCF.

This clonotype was seen only a few times. V and J are TRBV27 and TRBJ2-2; 7 nucleotides agree with TRBD2. J gave up 7 bases and V 2 bases, and 7 bases lay outside the gene matches. This CDR3 is built from 15 residues. Germline CDR1 and CDR2: MNHEY and SMNVEV (reference sequence). CDR3 bases: TGTGCCAGCAGTTTAGCGGGAGTGGTGGTCGGGGAGCTGTTTTTT. This encodes CASSLAGVVVGELFF.

The table lists this clonotype with many counts. The chain links TRBV27 to TRBJ2-1, with D perhaps matching TRBD2 (6 bases). The V gene lost 7 bases and the J gene lost 6 bases, with 13 bases spanning the gap. Germline V gene sequence: CDR1 MNHEY, CDR2 SMNVEV (reference sequence). The CDR3 runs 13 residues. CDR3 in amino acids: CASTDSGSNEQFF. Written as DNA, the CDR3 is TGTGCCAGCACGGATAGCGGCAGCAATGAGCAGTTCTTC.

At least ten counts were recorded for this clonotype. This rearrangement joins TRBV27 to TRBJ1-1; D is unclear. The CDR3 runs to 14 residues. V was pared by 5 bases and J by 4 bases, with 14 bases between. Germline V gene lookup returns CDR1 MNHEY and CDR2 SMNVEV (reference sequence). The CDR3 DNA sequence: TGTGCCAGCAGTCTTTATGGTGGAGGCACTGAAGCTTTCTTT. It is translated as CASSLYGGGTEAFF.